Below, 6 T cell receptor beta chains from the same sample are listed, as sequenced in a study of T-cell reconstitution after alpha-beta-depleted transplantation in children. During its preparation, the TCRbeta library received unique molecular identifiers. TCRdb redid the calling of the PCR reads with MiXCR, one entry per CDR3 protein. The repertoire consists of 200,000 to 250,000 distinct CDR3 sequences, with approximately 10% occurring once and the leading ten covering 28%. This specimen consisted of PBMCs, obtained before TCRalphabeta/CD19-depleted stem cell transplant. Receptor source: a child in the first two years of life with acute myeloid leukemia, due to receive a stem cell transplant.

This clonotype was observed at least ten times. The chain recombines TRBV11-3 with TRBJ2-3; 7 nucleotides agree with TRBD1. The CDR3 totals 15 residues. Germline CDR1 and CDR2: SGHNT and YENEEA. J lost 1 base, V lost 4 bases, and 5 bases had no gene match. CDR3 sequence (DNA): TGTGCCAGCAGCTCGACAGGGAGAGGCACAGATACGCAGTATTTT. As protein: CASSSTGRGTDTQYF.

This clonotype was counted many times. This chain connects TRBV7-8 to TRBJ1-1; D ambiguous. V was cut by 1 base and J by 8 bases, with 11 bases left in between. Germline assignment: CDR1 SGHVS and CDR2 FQNEAQ. The CDR3 sequence is 13 residues long. This CDR3 is CASSLESDVEAFF. DNA of the CDR3: TGTGCCAGCAGCTTAGAATCCGACGTGGAAGCTTTCTTT.

This clonotype was observed many times. The V and J genes are TRBV20-1 and TRBJ2-1, with 7 positions matching TRBD2. Germline CDR1 and CDR2: DFQATT and SNEGSKA (reference sequence). The CDR3 has 13 residues. V shed 7 bases and J 1 base; nucleotides not matched to a gene: 4. The CDR3 coding sequence is TGCAGTGATCAAGCGGGGTCCTACAATGAGCAGTTCTTC. This encodes CSDQAGSYNEQFF.

This clonotype was seen repeatedly, ten times or more. This rearrangement joins TRBV6-2 or TRBV6-3 to TRBJ2-7; D perhaps matches TRBD1 (5 bases). The CDR3 contains 14 residues. V shed 6 bases and J shed 1 base, with 13 bases lying between them. CDR1 MNHEY and CDR2 SVGEGT come from the germline V gene. The CDR3 region is CASSQGFLSYEQYF. The CDR3, as DNA: TGTGCCAGCAGCCAGGGATTCCTTTCCTACGAGCAGTACTTC.

This clonotype has ten or more counts. The chain has TRBV28 and TRBJ2-7; D not resolved. V dropped 2 bases and J dropped 2 bases, with 7 bases sitting between them. CDR3 length: 13 residues. Germline CDR1 MDHEN, CDR2 SYDVKM. DNA of the CDR3: TGTGCCAGCAGTTTACAGTCTCCCTACGAGCAGTACTTC. Amino acid sequence: CASSLQSPYEQYF.

This clonotype was counted many times. The V call is TRBV20-1, the J call TRBJ2-7, with 8 bases identical to TRBD2. The CDR3 contains 14 residues. CDR1 and CDR2 (germline): DFQATT, SNEGSKA (reference sequence). V trimming: 5 bases; J trimming: 3 bases; junction bases outside the gene matches: 9. CDR3 residues: CSAWGAGEGYEQYF. CDR3 nucleotides: TGCAGTGCTTGGGGAGCGGGAGAGGGCTACGAGCAGTACTTC.